A single sample gave rise to the 23 T cell receptor beta chains below, sequenced in a study of glioma-infiltrating T cells. Amplification of TCR alpha and beta CDR3 regions from RNA used iRepertoire nested multiplex PCR. TCRdb analysed the multiplex PCR reads with MiXCR anew, one entry per CDR3 protein. This table holds 100,000 to 150,000 distinct CDR3 sequences, 24% found once. The sample consisted of glioma tissue, nonneoplastic brain tissue, or PBMCs (not recorded which). The receptor set was obtained from a human donor with low-grade glioma or glioblastoma, undergoing nonglioma brain surgery, or in good health (not recorded which).

This clonotype was recorded at least ten times. The chain carries TRBV27 and TRBJ2-5; 10 bases line up with TRBD1. Germline loops: CDR1 MNHEY, CDR2 SMNVEV (reference sequence). The CDR3 is 16 residues long. The ends lost 4 bases at V and 5 bases at J; junction bases unmatched: 10. CDR3 region: CASSYTGTGVKETQYF. The CDR3 DNA reads as TGTGCCAGCAGTTACACCGGGACAGGGGTAAAGGAGACCCAGTACTTC.

This clonotype has a handful of counts. The chain has TRBV9 and TRBJ2-3; 8 bases are shared with TRBD2. Germline V CDR1 and CDR2: SGDLS, YYNGEE. This CDR3 comprises 17 residues. V trimming: 4 bases; J trimming: 2 bases; junction bases outside the gene matches: 12. CDR3 bases: TGTGCCAGCAGCCCTACAGTTAGCGGGGCGGCCACAGATACGCAGTATTTT. This encodes CASSPTVSGAATDTQYF.

This clonotype was recorded at least ten times. The gene calls are TRBV7-2 and TRBJ2-3, with D unresolved. This CDR3 contains 12 residues. Germline V gives CDR1 SGHTA, CDR2 FQGNSA. Trimming took off 1 base at V and 4 bases at J, with 3 bases between the two ends. As DNA, the CDR3 is TGTGCCAGCAGCTTAGGTGCAGATACGCAGTATTTT. As protein: CASSLGADTQYF.

The sample holds a few counts of this clonotype. V is TRBV28 and J is TRBJ2-3; 12 bases agree with TRBD2. CDR1 is MDHEN and CDR2 is SYDVKM in the germline V gene. The CDR3 consists of 15 residues. After removal of 6 bases from V and 8 bases from J, the junction contained 9 bases not matched to a gene. The DNA for the CDR3 is TGTGCCAGCAGCCTTCGACTAGCGGGGGCCGGTACGCAGTATTTT. Translated, it gives CASSLRLAGAGTQYF. The full variable domain, its missing parts supplied by reference TRBV28 and TRBJ2-3, is DVKVTQSSRYLVKRTGEKVFLECVQDMDHENMFWYRQDPGLGLRLIYFSYDVKMKEKGDIPEGYSVSREKKERFSLILESASTNQTSMYLCASSLRLAGAGTQYFGPGTRLTVL.

This sequence joins TRBV7-6 and TRBJ2-2, with a possible D match to TRBD1 (6 bases). The V and J ends lost 1 base and 1 base respectively, with 16 bases between them. Germline assignment: CDR1 SGHVS and CDR2 FNYEAQ. This CDR3 comprises 18 residues. CDR3 sequence (DNA): TGTGCCAGCAGCTTAGTTCAGTTGACAGGACAGAACACCGGGGAGCTGTTTTTT. Amino acid sequence: CASSLVQLTGQNTGELFF.

V gene TRBV5-8 combines with J gene TRBJ2-7; D is tentatively TRBD1 or TRBD2 (6 bases each). Trimming took 1 base from V and 4 from J, leaving 21 bases between them. The CDR3 totals 17 residues. In germline, CDR1 is SGHTS, CDR2 YDEGEE. The CDR3 region is CASSLRRMGGAGYEQYV. CDR3 sequence (DNA): TGTGCCAGCAGCTTGCGTCGTATGGGGGGCGCAGGGTACGAGCAGTACGTC.

A few counts support this clonotype. The rearrangement joins TRBV24-1 to TRBJ1-6; perhaps TRBD1 as D (5 bases). Trimming cost V 4 bases and J 7 bases, with 16 bases left between them. Looked up from germline, CDR1 is KGHDR and CDR2 is SFDVKD. The CDR3 has 16 residues. CDR3: CATSDPKLGTNSPLHF. The CDR3 nucleotides are TGTGCCACCAGTGACCCAAAACTAGGGACGAATTCACCCCTCCACTTT.

The chain carries TRBV10-1 and TRBJ2-1; 10 nucleotides align to TRBD1. The CDR3 covers 14 residues. Germline V CDR1 and CDR2: WNHNN, SYGVQD (reference sequence). Trimming removed 0 bases from V and 7 bases from J; junction bases left unmatched: 0. The CDR3 loop reads CASSESGQGNEQFF. The CDR3 coding sequence is TGCGCCAGCAGTGAGTCGGGACAGGGGAATGAGCAGTTCTTC.

V and J are TRBV7-9 and TRBJ2-2, with no clear D. V was shortened by 0 bases and J by 1 base, with 9 bases between the two germline ends. The germline gives CDR1 SEHNR, CDR2 FQNEAQ (reference sequence). The CDR3 sequence is 16 residues long. CDR3 loop: CASSLARSGNTGELFF. As DNA, the CDR3 is TGTGCCAGCAGCTTAGCGAGATCGGGGAACACCGGGGAGCTGTTTTTT.

A few counts support this clonotype. J is TRBJ1-5 and V is TRBV19; D uncertain. CDR1 is LNHDA and CDR2 is SQIVND in the germline V gene (reference sequence). The CDR3 sequence is 16 residues long. Trimming left V 3 bases short and J 3 bases short, with 15 bases between. The CDR3 bases are TGTGCCAGTAGTATTTTTGACCGCTTGGCCAATCAGCCCCAGCATTTT. The encoded protein is CASSIFDRLANQPQHF.

This clonotype has ten or more counts. The J gene is TRBJ1-2, the V gene TRBV20-1, with 7 bases identical to TRBD1. V trimming: 2 bases; J trimming: 4 bases; junction bases outside the gene matches: 10. There are 15 residues in the CDR3. Germline V gene data show CDR1 as DFQATT and CDR2 as SNEGSKA (reference sequence). Here the CDR3 DNA reads TGCAGTGCTAGATCCCGGGACAGCAGATTCTATGGCTACACCTTC. Translating gives CSARSRDSRFYGYTF.

This clonotype was counted only a few times. The rearrangement links TRBV5-1 to TRBJ1-1, with D perhaps TRBD1 (5 bases). Germline V gene sequence: CDR1 SGHRS, CDR2 YFSETQ. Trimming removed 0 bases at V and 2 bases at J, with 11 bases between. CDR3 length: 15 amino acids. In DNA, the CDR3 is TGCGCCAGCAGCTTGGCCGGGACTTTAAACACTGAAGCTTTCTTT. It translates to CASSLAGTLNTEAFF.

This clonotype turned up a few times. The chain uses TRBV2 and TRBJ2-4, with 8 bases aligning to TRBD1. Germline lookup yields CDR1 SNHLY and CDR2 FYNNEI. The V and J ends lost 2 bases and 8 bases, in that order; junction bases with no gene match: 5. The CDR3 has 14 residues. The CDR3 is CASSELDREDIQYF. CDR3 DNA: TGTGCCAGCAGTGAACTGGACAGGGAGGACATTCAGTACTTC.

The V and J genes are TRBV2 and TRBJ1-6; 7 bases are shared with TRBD1. The trim removed 1 base at V and 10 bases at J, leaving 4 bases unmatched. The V gene's germline CDR1 is SNHLY and CDR2 FYNNEI. The length of the CDR3 is 14 residues. The CDR3: CASSEGTGYSPLHF. CDR3 nucleotide sequence: TGTGCCAGCAGTGAAGGGACAGGATACTCACCCCTCCACTTT. The whole variable domain, remainder taken from reference TRBV2 and TRBJ1-6, is EPEVTQTPSHQVTQMGQEVILRCVPISNHLYFYWYRQILGQKVEFLVSFYNNEISEKSEIFDDQFSVERPDGSNFTLKIRSTKLEDSAMYFCASSEGTGYSPLHFGNGTRLTVT.

The chain recombines TRBV24-1 with TRBJ1-2; D remains unclear. Germline values: CDR1 KGHDR, CDR2 SFDVKD. Trimming removed 1 base from V and 7 bases from J, with 12 bases in between. The CDR3 is 14 amino acids. CDR3 coding DNA: TGTGCCACCAGTGATTTATTCGGACTTTCTGGCTACACCTTC. Translation gives CATSDLFGLSGYTF.

The chain has TRBV2 and TRBJ1-2; weak D call: TRBD1 (5 bases). V lost 6 bases and J lost 13, with 21 bases in between. Germline V gene sequence: CDR1 SNHLY, CDR2 FYNNEI. The CDR3 is made up of 13 amino acids. The CDR3 bases are TGTGCCAGCAGATCCCCGGGACCGCCACCAAGCACCTTC. It translates to CASRSPGPPPSTF.

There are many counts of this clonotype. The CDR3 spells CASSPRLGSGNTIYF. CDR3 DNA sequence: TGTGCCAGCAGTCCCCGATTAGGCTCTGGAAACACCATATATTTT. The V gene is TRBV27, the J gene TRBJ1-3, with D hard to call. V lost 5 bases and J lost 0, with 11 bases in between. The CDR3 totals 15 residues. Germline CDR1 and CDR2: MNHEY and SMNVEV (reference sequence).

This clonotype was recorded many times. V usage is TRBV27 and J usage is TRBJ2-7, with D perhaps matching TRBD1 or TRBD2 (5 bases each). V dropped 6 bases and J dropped 5 bases, with 17 bases sitting between them. Germline loops: CDR1 MNHEY, CDR2 SMNVEV (reference sequence). There are 14 residues in the CDR3. DNA of the CDR3: TGTGCCAGCAGACGAAGTCTAGGGGACCACGAGCAGTACGTC. Translation: CASRRSLGDHEQYV.

The genes are TRBV11-2 and TRBJ2-2; D remains unclear. Trimming left V 3 bases short and J 6 bases short, with 14 bases between. The CDR3 totals 15 residues. Germline values: CDR1 SGHAT, CDR2 FQNNGV. The DNA for the CDR3 is TGTGCCAGCAGCTTCTACCTAGTGGATTCCGGGGAGCTGTTTTTT. It encodes CASSFYLVDSGELFF.

In this sample, this clonotype turned up a few times. The genes are TRBV5-4 and TRBJ2-5; D gene uncertain. The V end was cut by 2 bases, the J end by 4 bases, with 3 bases between. CDR1 SGHNT and CDR2 YYREEE come from the germline V gene (reference sequence). CDR3 size: 11 residues. Here the CDR3 reads CASSFRETQYF. The DNA for the CDR3 is TGTGCCAGCAGCTTCCGAGAGACCCAGTACTTC.

Points on this clonotype: A read error may explain this, as a much larger clone is one base away. For the CDR3, the DNA is TGCAGTGCTCCCCGAGGGGCCGGCAATGAGAAGTTCTTC. This sequence encodes CSAPRGAGNEKFF. V is TRBV20-1 and J is TRBJ2-1; D possibly uses TRBD1 or TRBD2 (5 bases each). This CDR3 has 13 residues. Germline V gene sequence: CDR1 DFQATT, CDR2 SNEGSKA (reference sequence).

This clonotype occurred many times. The chain carries TRBV24-1 and TRBJ1-1; a possible D gene is TRBD1 (5 bases). V shed 1 base and J shed 10 bases, with 12 bases lying between them. The CDR3 loop spans 13 amino acids. Germline lookup yields CDR1 KGHDR and CDR2 SFDVKD. In DNA, the CDR3 is TGTGCCACCAGTGATTTTAACTCAGGGCGAGCTTTCTTT. As protein: CATSDFNSGRAFF.

This chain links TRBV14 with TRBJ2-1, with D possibly TRBD1 on 6 matching bases. V lost 2 bases, J lost 3 bases, and 11 bases lay in between. Germline V gives CDR1 SGHDN, CDR2 FVKESK. The CDR3 has 15 amino acids. This chain's CDR3 is CASSQLTGHYNEQFF. In DNA form, the CDR3 reads TGTGCCAGCAGCCAATTGACAGGACACTACAATGAGCAGTTCTTC.